A single sample is the source of the 4 T cell receptor beta chains below, sequenced in a study of cytomegalovirus exposure and HLA in healthy donors. Only in-frame clones appear in the TCRdb table, and some are missing; sequencing was by immunoSEQ multiplex PCR. The top ten hold roughly 0.9% of the sample, which has more than 85,000 clones, around 96% seen once. Input material: PBMCs. The receptors shown here come from a woman between 18 and 29 years old in good health and CMV-seronegative.

The V and J genes are TRBV9 and TRBJ2-5, with TRBD2 matching 12 bases. This CDR3 comprises 16 residues. The germline gives CDR1 SGDLS, CDR2 YYNGEE. V shed 2 bases and J 5 bases; nucleotides not matched to a gene: 7. CDR3 DNA sequence: TGTGCCAGCAGCGTTGGGACTAGCGGGTTAGGGGAGACCCAGTACTTC. Translating it yields CASSVGTSGLGETQYF.

V gene TRBV4-3 combines with J gene TRBJ1-4, with D unresolved. This CDR3 contains 13 residues. Trimming took 0 bases from V and 16 from J, leaving 15 bases between them. The germline V gene has CDR1 LGHNA and CDR2 YSLEER. The CDR3 nucleotides read TGCGCCAGCAGCCAAGAAATTGGAGGTTCTCGGTTTTTT. Protein product: CASSQEIGGSRFF.

This rearrangement joins TRBV7-9 to TRBJ1-3, with TRBD1 matching 9 bases. With 4 bases clipped from V and 9 bases from J, the junction kept 7 bases outside the gene matches. CDR3 length equals 14 residues. Germline lookup yields CDR1 SEHNR and CDR2 FQNEAQ (reference sequence). The CDR3 DNA reads TGTGCCAGCAGCTCCGGGACAGGGAGGGGCACCATATATTTT. Protein product: CASSSGTGRGTIYF.

This chain links TRBV12-5 with TRBJ1-1; 7 bases align to TRBD1. J gave up 3 bases and V 5 bases, and 12 bases lay outside the gene matches. CDR1 is LGHNT, CDR2 FRNRAP, per germline. The CDR3 is 16 residues long. Written as DNA, the CDR3 is TGTGCTAGTGGTGCCAGGACAGGCCGGGGTGACACTGAAGCTTTCTTT. It encodes CASGARTGRGDTEAFF.